Below, 15 T cell receptor beta chains from the same sample are listed, as sequenced in a study of CD8 T cells in Susac syndrome. RNA totalling roughly 0.5 to 1 ug underwent reverse transcription with random hexamers. TCRdb re-called the immunoSEQ multiplex PCR reads through MiXCR, storing one row per CDR3 protein. The data contain about 250,000 distinct CDR3 sequences, about 93% of them singletons. The sequenced sample consisted of CD4+ T cells from PBMCs. The receptors stem from a human donor with multiple sclerosis.

Of note for this clonotype: The junction and the germline gene differ at one end; a read error may be behind it. The chain links TRBV29-1 to TRBJ1-5, with 7 bases that match TRBD1. CDR1 and CDR2 (germline): SQVTM, ANQGSEA. This CDR3 is built from 13 residues. The CDR3 sequence: CSVLQGPGQPRHF. DNA for the CDR3: TGCAGCGTCCTACAGGGGCCCGGGCAGCCCCGGCATTTT.

This clonotype showed up just once. The rearrangement links TRBV15 to TRBJ1-1; TRBD1 is a possible D gene (6 bases). V lost 5 bases and J lost 0, with 7 bases in between. The germline gives CDR1 LNHNV, CDR2 YYDKDF (reference sequence). This CDR3 region has 13 residues. CDR3 nucleotides: TGTGCCACCAGCGGACAGTTGAACACTGAAGCTTTCTTT. Amino acid sequence: CATSGQLNTEAFF.

The chain carries TRBV5-1 and TRBJ1-6; TRBD1 aligns across 8 bases. J was trimmed by 10 bases and V by 2 bases; bases with no gene match: 11. The CDR3 extends over 16 amino acids. The germline V gene encodes CDR1 SGHRS and CDR2 YFSETQ. The CDR3 nucleotides read TGCGCCAGCAGCTTAGGACAGGGATCGCCGCGGTCACCCCTCCACTTT. Amino acid sequence: CASSLGQGSPRSPLHF.

The CDR3 DNA reads as TGTGCCAGCAGCGTAGCAGGAGGGGGCAACTCTGGAAACACCATATATTTT. Protein: CASSVAGGGNSGNTIYF. This chain links TRBV9 with TRBJ1-3; TRBD1 matches 7 bases. The CDR3 has 17 amino acids. V lost 0 bases and J lost 0; bases outside the gene matches: 6. CDR1 SGDLS and CDR2 YYNGEE come from the germline V gene.

The V and J genes are TRBV29-1 and TRBJ2-1; a possible D gene is TRBD2 (5 bases). V lost 4 bases and J lost 9, with 16 bases in between. Per the germline V gene, CDR1 is SQVTM and CDR2 is ANQGSEA. CDR3 length: 13 residues. CDR3 nucleotide sequence: TGCAGCGTTGGAGTCTCGGGATTTGGTGAGCAGTTCTTC. This codes for CSVGVSGFGEQFF.

The CDR3 DNA reads as TGCGCCAGCTCCCCATGGCAGGGGGGAAACACCGGGGAGCTGTTTTTT. It encodes CASSPWQGGNTGELFF. The chain recombines TRBV5-1 with TRBJ2-2, with D possibly being TRBD1 (7 bases). CDR1 and CDR2 (germline): SGHRS, YFSETQ. Between the trimmed V and J ends, which lost 7 bases and 2 bases, there was a span of 18 bases. This CDR3 is built from 16 residues.

The chain uses TRBV7-2 and TRBJ1-3; tentatively, D is TRBD1 (5 bases). The germline gives CDR1 SGHTA, CDR2 FQGNSA. CDR3 length: 15 residues. Trimming removed 1 base at V and 9 bases at J, with 16 bases between. Here the CDR3 DNA reads TGTGCCAGCAGCTTAGGAGGGGTCGGGGGAGGCACCATATATTTT. This translates into CASSLGGVGGGTIYF.

CDR3 sequence: CASSPQGNLNTEAFF. DNA of the CDR3: TGTGCCAGCTCACCTCAGGGGAACCTGAACACTGAAGCTTTCTTT. The chain carries TRBV18 and TRBJ1-1; D may be TRBD1 (6 bases). Germline V gives CDR1 KGHSH, CDR2 LQKENI. The CDR3 consists of 15 residues. V was shortened by 3 bases and J by 0 bases, with 11 bases between the two germline ends.

The chain links TRBV20-1 to TRBJ2-5; D may be TRBD1 or TRBD2 (5 bases each). The CDR3 covers 14 residues. The germline V gene has CDR1 DFQATT and CDR2 SNEGSKA (reference sequence). The V end lost 3 bases, the J end lost 1 base, and 12 bases lay between the germline ends. The CDR3 coding sequence is TGCAGTGCTAGCGGGACCGGCGCCCAAGAGACCCAGTACTTC. This encodes CSASGTGAQETQYF.

The rearrangement joins TRBV5-1 to TRBJ2-1, with 9 bases aligning to TRBD1. Looked up from germline, CDR1 is SGHRS and CDR2 is YFSETQ. The CDR3 runs 21 residues. Trimming removed 0 bases from V and 6 bases from J; junction bases left unmatched: 22. The CDR3 loop reads CASSLVRYPLRGGQGRNEQFF. CDR3 nucleotides: TGCGCCAGCAGCTTGGTCCGTTATCCGTTGAGGGGAGGACAGGGGCGCAATGAGCAGTTCTTC.

The rearrangement links TRBV6-5 to TRBJ2-2; TRBD1 aligns across 7 bases. Per germline, CDR1 MNHEY and CDR2 SVGAGI. Trimming removed 5 bases from V and 4 bases from J; junction bases left unmatched: 7. The CDR3 runs to 15 residues. This CDR3 is CASSGRDRFTGELFF. In nucleotides, the CDR3 is TGTGCCAGCAGTGGCCGGGACAGATTCACCGGGGAGCTGTTTTTT.

The chain combines TRBV29-1 with TRBJ2-1; D might be TRBD2 (9 bases). The CDR3 runs to 19 residues. The germline V gene encodes CDR1 SQVTM and CDR2 ANQGSEA. The V and J ends lost 4 bases and 0 bases respectively, with 25 bases between them. The CDR3 DNA reads TGCAGCGTTGGACGACAGGGGCGCGGCGGGAGGGTCTCCTACAATGAGCAGTTCTTC. It specifies CSVGRQGRGGRVSYNEQFF.

This chain links TRBV10-3 with TRBJ2-5; D is perhaps TRBD1 or TRBD2 (5 bases each). The germline V gene has CDR1 ENHRY and CDR2 SYGVKD. V lost 10 bases to trimming and J lost 3 bases, with 12 bases between them. The CDR3 spans 12 residues. The chain's CDR3 is CATNRGEETQYF. The DNA of the CDR3 is TGTGCCACGAACAGAGGGGAAGAGACCCAGTACTTC.

The rearrangement joins TRBV4-1 to TRBJ2-1; D may be TRBD2 (7 bases). The CDR3 runs 16 residues. CDR1 and CDR2 from the germline V gene are MGHRA and YSYEKL. Trimming pared 4 bases from V and 5 bases from J, leaving 18 bases between. The CDR3 spells CASSPLGGLPHNEQFF. The DNA for the CDR3 is TGCGCCAGCAGCCCTCTAGGGGGACTACCTCACAATGAGCAGTTCTTC.

V is TRBV6-5 and J is TRBJ1-1; 7 bases are a match to TRBD1. Looked up from germline, CDR1 is MNHEY and CDR2 is SVGAGI. V lost 5 bases to trimming and J lost 1 base; unmatched junction nucleotides: 4. This CDR3 has 14 amino acids. The CDR3 spells CASSLDRENTEAFF. In nucleotides, the CDR3 is TGTGCCAGCAGTCTAGACAGGGAGAACACTGAAGCTTTCTTT.